The T cell receptor beta chain described here comes from a study of spatial heterogeneity in lung cancer. Looking at the study overall: A strong correlation was found between TCR transcript counts in tumor regions and a T cell module score derived from matched bulk RNA-seq.

The study's findings and limits: Expanded alpha and beta TCR counts within tumors tracked tumor mutation counts.

This clonotype counts as medium-sized. Its matching antigen is unknown. The time point is: sample taken at primary tumor resection. Whole RNA, which was extracted from tumor, nontumor lung tissue or frozen PBMC, was sequenced without any cell sorting. The CDR3 covers 14 residues. In germline, CDR1 is MDHEN, CDR2 SYDVKM. V dropped 3 bases and J dropped 7 bases, with 12 bases sitting between them. In the library, each TCR cDNA molecule bore its own unique molecular identifier. TCRdb called the 5' RACE reads again in MiXCR, with one record for every CDR3 protein. The sample records roughly 4,700 distinct CDR3 sequences, roughly 31% being singletons.

The material was lung tumor tissue, obtained at surgery. This chain joins TRBV28 and TRBJ1-4; D unresolved. This clonotype originated in a male donor with early-stage non-small cell lung cancer. CDR3 loop: CASSFGVFGEKLFF. CDR3 nucleotide sequence: TGTGCCAGCAGTTTCGGGGTTTTTGGTGAAAAACTGTTTTTT.